This T cell receptor beta chain was identified in a study of blood T cell repertoires in COVID-19. The overall study: T cells, B-cell-depleted T cells, or PBMCs provided the cDNA or gDNA that served as material.

Per germline, CDR1 SNHLY and CDR2 FYNNEI. With 6 bases clipped from V and 4 bases from J, the junction kept 10 bases outside the gene matches. The CDR3 has 15 residues. This clone was detected only a few times. TCRdb keeps only in-frame clones here, not all; method: immunoSEQ multiplex PCR. The table shows roughly 45,000 clones, with over 75% occurring only once. The J gene is TRBJ1-2, the V gene TRBV2; TRBD1 matches 8 bases. Sequenced input: peripheral blood. This clonotype originated in a woman aged 55-75 years with acute or convalescent COVID-19. This CDR3 is CASSHGGQESYGYTF. The CDR3 nucleotides are TGTGCCAGCAGCCATGGGGGACAGGAGAGCTATGGCTACACCTTC. The full variable domain, completed using reference TRBV2 and TRBJ1-2, is EPEVTQTPSHQVTQMGQEVILRCVPISNHLYFYWYRQILGQKVEFLVSFYNNEISEKSEIFDDQFSVERPDGSNFTLKIRSTKLEDSAMYFCASSHGGQESYGYTFGSGTRLTVV.